One sample yielded the 2 T cell receptor beta chains listed below, sequenced in a study of tumor-infiltrating lymphocytes in primary liver carcinoma. TCR beta cDNA was prepared out of about 510 ng total RNA by means of a constant-region primer. Slightly modified ARM-PCR served as the procedure for the TCR beta libraries. These libraries came from three rounds of nested multiplex PCR. It was with TRBV1-TRBV30 forward primers and a C-beta reverse primer that the first two PCR rounds were run, at approximately 9 cycles each. TCRdb re-called the multiplex PCR reads with MiXCR, one entry per CDR3 protein. The data hold approximately 330,000 distinct CDR3 sequences, with roughly two thirds observed a single time. Out of unsorted whole blood came the blood RNA, and germline DNA was extracted as well. Input material: peripheral blood. Receptor source: a man between 40 and 49 years old with primary liver carcinoma and hepatitis B virus infection.

With regard to this clonotype: It may be a read error: a sequence one base away is much more abundant. This chain uses TRBV6-2 or TRBV6-3 with TRBJ2-7; D might be TRBD2 (5 bases). Germline V gives CDR1 MNHEY, CDR2 SVGEGT. The CDR3 consists of 14 residues. V lost 5 bases and J 3 bases, leaving 14 bases between the germline ends. The CDR3 DNA reads TGTGCCAGCAGTAAAGACGGGGAGAACTACGAGCAGTACTTC. Protein product: CASSKDGENYEQYF.

Concerning this clonotype: A much larger clonotype is one base distant, so this may be a read error. This chain uses TRBV4-3 with TRBJ2-7, with 9 bases lining up with TRBD1. The CDR3 loop spans 17 amino acids. Germline V gene lookup returns CDR1 LGHNA and CDR2 YSLEER. The CDR3 DNA sequence: TGCACCAGCAGCCAAGATTCCCCGACAGGGGGATGGTACGAGCAGTACTTC. Translated: CTSSQDSPTGGWYEQYF.